The rows below give T cell receptor beta chains drawn from one sample of a study of Ad26.COV2.S vaccination and SARS-CoV-2 variants. The protocol was immunoSEQ multiplex PCR, while the TCRdb copy is restricted to in-frame clones and leaves out a portion. The repertoire holds about 350,000 clones, with around 84% as singletons. This specimen consisted of peripheral blood, obtained in a trial of Ad26.COV2.S vaccine versus placebo. The origin of the receptors is a person aged 18 to 59 who received the Ad26.COV2.S COVID-19 vaccine or a placebo. Each CDR3 is given without its conserved first and last residue.

13	TRBV9	TRBJ1-1	ASSVGLQGNTEAF
11	TRBV7-9	TRBJ2-5	ASHYSTGETQY
15	TRBV5-6	TRBJ1-2	ASSWGRTGRANYGYT
11	TRBV7-2	TRBJ2-5	ASSLALMETQY
10	TRBV19	TRBJ1-3	ASTQSGNTIY
12	TRBV28	TRBJ2-2	ASTWTGVGGELF
11	TRBV7-9	TRBJ1-4	ASSRQLNEKLF
14	TRBV19	TRBJ2-7	ASSIGGAGFFHEQY
11	TRBV9	TRBJ2-7	ASSVGNSYEQY
13	TRBV7-2	TRBJ2-2	ASSLDGRGDGELF
12	TRBV5-1	TRBJ1-4	ASSLVGFNEKLF
10	TRBV30	TRBJ2-2	AWNRGTGELF
13	TRBV24-1	TRBJ1-4	ATSDPTGSGEKLF
14	TRBV11-2	TRBJ2-7	ASSLSSGTSENEQY
11	TRBV7-9	TRBJ1-2	ASSLGAGDGYT
14	TRBV7-2	TRBJ2-5	ASSLGTSPVEETQY
16	TRBV6-2/TRBV6-3	TRBJ1-2	ASSYSRFGQGLVYGYT
13	TRBV4-2	TRBJ1-5	ASSQVTQGNQPQH
13	TRBV27	TRBJ2-7	ASSSLYVGLYEQY
16	TRBV4-1	TRBJ2-1	ASSQVLAGVTSYNEQF
12	TRBV29-1	TRBJ2-7	SVEDGGRAHEQY
11	TRBV6-4	TRBJ2-2	ASSEGDTGELF
9	TRBV6-5	TRBJ2-7	ASRDSYEQY
14	TRBV28	TRBJ2-2	ASSTRRQGGTGELF
13	TRBV4-1	TRBJ2-2	ASSLTGGITGELF
13	TRBV3-1/TRBV3-2	TRBJ2-1	ASSPQEISYNEQF
14	TRBV7-9	TRBJ2-3	ASSSELAGSTDTQY
11	TRBV9	TRBJ2-1	ASSVPASNEQF
13	TRBV27	TRBJ1-5	ASSLMGGVTQPQH
18	TRBV6-4	TRBJ2-5	ATILSPGASGRGGEETQY
13	TRBV18	TRBJ2-2	ATAGPGTRDGELF
14	TRBV7-2	TRBJ2-1	ASSSGSGTPYNEQF
14	TRBV18	TRBJ2-1	ASSASAGTNYNEQF
13	TRBV7-2	TRBJ2-7	ASSLVGGLTYEQY
13	TRBV28	TRBJ1-6	ASSLAGFLNSPLH
11	TRBV30	TRBJ2-7	AWSVLRAHEQY
13	TRBV15	TRBJ2-3	ATSSPRASTDTQY
12	TRBV3-1/TRBV3-2	TRBJ1-2	ASSQTGSYYGYT
13	TRBV19	TRBJ1-2	ASSIEGAAPRGYT
14	TRBV5-6	TRBJ2-3	ASSKLAGGSTDTQY
14	TRBV30	TRBJ2-3	AWTPPAAASTDTQY
11	TRBV20-1	TRBJ2-5	SASTGTGETQY
11	TRBV30	TRBJ1-5	AWSGGVGQPQH
10	TRBV6-2/TRBV6-3	TRBJ2-3	ASSYSGNTQY
15	TRBV5-5	TRBJ1-5	ASRIWRVIVSNQPQH
14	TRBV7-8	TRBJ1-3	ASSLRLGPSGNTIY
14	TRBV5-6	TRBJ2-2	ASSLVFTVNTGELF
10	TRBV4-1	TRBJ1-4	ASSLTGTRMF
10	TRBV27	TRBJ1-1	ASSFLGTEAF
10	TRBV27	TRBJ2-3	ASSPSTDTQY
12	TRBV5-1	TRBJ2-7	ASSLGAGGYEQY
13	TRBV3-1/TRBV3-2	TRBJ1-2	ASSQEAVFNYGYT
14	TRBV10-1	TRBJ2-2	ASRSGTVANTGELF
12	TRBV5-1	TRBJ1-1	ASSLTAGGTEAF